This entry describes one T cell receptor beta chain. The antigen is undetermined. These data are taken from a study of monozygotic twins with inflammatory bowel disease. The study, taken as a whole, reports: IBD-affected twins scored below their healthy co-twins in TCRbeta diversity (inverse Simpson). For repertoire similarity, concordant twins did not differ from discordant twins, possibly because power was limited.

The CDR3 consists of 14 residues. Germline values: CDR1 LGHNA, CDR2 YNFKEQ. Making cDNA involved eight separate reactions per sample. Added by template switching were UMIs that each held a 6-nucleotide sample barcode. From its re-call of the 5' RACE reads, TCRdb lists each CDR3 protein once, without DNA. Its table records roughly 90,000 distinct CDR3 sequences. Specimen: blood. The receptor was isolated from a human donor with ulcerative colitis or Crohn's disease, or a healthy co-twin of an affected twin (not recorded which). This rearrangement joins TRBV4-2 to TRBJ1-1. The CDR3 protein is CASTRRGEDTEAFF.